The 21 T cell receptor beta chains listed next were all sequenced from one sample in a study of read filtering for tumor transcriptome and immune sequencing. This library used approximately 370 ng RNA and molecular barcoded adaptors spanning alpha/delta and beta/gamma chains. TCRdb passed the reads through MiXCR, listing each CDR3 protein once. The top ten clones hold just under 8.5% of a sample with 100,000 to 150,000 distinct CDR3 sequences, over 10% of them seen once. Sequencing used a population of CD138-negative cells sorted from bone marrow. The receptors originated from a donor aged 40 or over with multiple myeloma.

This clonotype was observed many times. This chain joins TRBV10-2 and TRBJ2-5; no clear D gene. The germline CDR1 and CDR2 sequences are WSHSY and SAAADI. The CDR3 sequence is 12 residues long. V lost 2 bases and J lost 7, with 8 bases in between. The CDR3 reads CASSEPESTQYF. The CDR3 DNA follows: TGCGCCAGCAGTGAGCCGGAGTCGACCCAGTACTTC.

In the case of this clonotype: This sequence may be a read error, since a much larger clone differs from it by one base. This sequence joins TRBV6-2 or TRBV6-3 and TRBJ1-5, with a possible D match to TRBD1 (5 bases). Per the germline V gene, CDR1 is MNHEY and CDR2 is SVGEGT. V shed 7 bases and J shed 4 bases, with 14 bases lying between them. This CDR3 is built from 14 residues. The CDR3 sequence: CASNERGGNQPQHF. Written as DNA, the CDR3 is TGTGCCAGCAACGAGAGGGGAGGGAATCAGCCCCAGCATTTT.

This clonotype was picked up many times. This chain joins TRBV6-2 or TRBV6-3 and TRBJ1-5; D is perhaps TRBD1 (5 bases). The CDR3 loop spans 14 amino acids. Germline loops: CDR1 MNHEY, CDR2 SVGEGT. V shed 6 bases and J shed 0 bases, with 9 bases lying between them. The CDR3 DNA is TGTGCCAGCAGGGACAACTATAGCAATCAGCCCCAGCATTTT. It encodes CASRDNYSNQPQHF.

This rearrangement joins TRBV24-1 to TRBJ2-1; TRBD2 is a possible D gene (6 bases). The CDR3 contains 18 residues. The V gene's germline CDR1 is KGHDR and CDR2 SFDVKD. Trimming removed 2 bases from V and 5 bases from J, with 21 bases in between. The CDR3: CATSDSDLNGGLHNEQFF. The CDR3 coding sequence is TGTGCCACCAGTGATTCGGATCTGAACGGAGGGCTCCACAATGAGCAGTTCTTC.

This clonotype was recorded many times. V is TRBV11-2 and J is TRBJ2-1; TRBD1 aligns across 8 bases. CDR3 length: 14 amino acids. The V gene end was trimmed by 5 bases and the J gene end by 5 bases; junction bases not matched to a gene: 5. Germline V gene sequence: CDR1 SGHAT, CDR2 FQNNGV. The CDR3 DNA reads TGTGCCAGCAGCCAACGGACAGGGAACAATGAGCAGTTCTTC. Translated, it gives CASSQRTGNNEQFF. The variable domain in full, completed from reference TRBV11-2 and TRBJ2-1, reads EAGVAQSPRYKIIEKRQSVAFWCNPISGHATLYWYQQILGQGPKLLIQFQNNGVVDDSQLPKDRFSAERLKGVDSTLKIQPAKLEDSAVYLCASSQRTGNNEQFFGPGTRLTVL.

This clonotype was found many times. One junction end does not reproduce the germline sequence, and a read error may be involved. The CDR3 sequence: CANSLGLGRQGDEQFF. In DNA form, the CDR3 reads TGTGCCAACAGCTTAGGATTAGGGAGGCAGGGCGATGAGCAGTTCTTC. This chain uses TRBV11-2 with TRBJ2-1, with D perhaps matching TRBD2 (6 bases). The CDR3 consists of 16 residues. Germline CDR1 is SGHAT and CDR2 is FQNNGV.

This clonotype was counted ten times or more. The rearrangement uses TRBV29-1 and TRBJ2-1; a weak D match, TRBD2 (6 bases). Looked up from germline, CDR1 is SQVTM and CDR2 is ANQGSEA. There are 17 residues in the CDR3. The V end lost 4 bases, the J end lost 1 base, and 20 bases lay between the germline ends. CDR3 DNA: TGCAGCGTTGGAGGGCCTGGAGGGCGGGCGTCCTACAATGAGCAGTTCTTC. It specifies CSVGGPGGRASYNEQFF.

The sample holds many counts of this clonotype. V is TRBV6-2 or TRBV6-3 and J is TRBJ2-7; the D gene is possibly TRBD1 (5 bases). In germline, CDR1 is MNHEY, CDR2 SVGEGT. The CDR3 contains 12 residues. V was clipped by 5 bases and J by 3 bases, with 8 bases between them. The CDR3 reads CASSDRFYEQYF. The CDR3 DNA follows: TGTGCCAGCAGTGACAGATTCTACGAGCAGTACTTC.

In this sample, this clonotype turned up a few times. Being one base from a much bigger clone, this may be a read error. The chain joins TRBV20-1 to TRBJ2-1; maybe TRBD2 (6 bases). This CDR3 is 13 amino acids long. V was trimmed by 6 bases and J by 0 bases, leaving 9 bases between them. The V gene's germline CDR1 is DFQATT and CDR2 SNEGSKA (reference sequence). The CDR3 reads CSAPGGSYNEQFF. The CDR3 DNA sequence: TGCAGTGCACCCGGGGGCTCCTACAATGAGCAGTTCTTC.

About this clonotype itself: A much larger clone lies one base from this, so it may be a read error. CDR3 bases: TGCGGTGCCTCCCAACGGGGGGATGAGCAGTTCTTC. Its protein product is CGASQRGDEQFF. The rearrangement links TRBV20-1 to TRBJ2-1; 7 positions agree with TRBD2. CDR1 is DFQATT and CDR2 is SNEGSKA in the germline V gene (reference sequence). The CDR3 runs to 12 residues.

About this clonotype itself: It may be a read error: a sequence one base away is much more abundant. The chain employs TRBV29-1 and TRBJ1-2, with D perhaps TRBD1 (5 bases). There are 13 residues in the CDR3. In germline, CDR1 is SQVTM, CDR2 ANQGSEA. CDR3 in DNA: TGCAGCGTTGGGCCGGGACCAAACTATAGCTACACCTTC. This encodes CSVGPGPNYSYTF.

Ten or more counts support this clonotype. This chain joins TRBV29-1 and TRBJ2-7; possibly TRBD1 or TRBD2 for D (5 bases each). In germline, CDR1 is SQVTM, CDR2 ANQGSEA. The CDR3 spans 15 residues. Trimming shortened V by 4 bases and J by 4 bases, and 20 bases separated the two germline ends. The chain's CDR3 is CSVVEPGRLRYEQYF. CDR3 bases: TGCAGCGTTGTTGAACCGGGGCGCTTAAGGTACGAGCAGTACTTC.

The table lists this clonotype with many counts. This chain links TRBV29-1 with TRBJ2-1; tentative D call: TRBD2 (6 bases). The CDR3 extends over 14 amino acids. V shed 7 bases and J shed 6 bases, with 19 bases lying between them. The germline V gene has CDR1 SQVTM and CDR2 ANQGSEA. The CDR3 DNA follows: TGCAGCGGTGAGGGACTGGGTCCTCCCAATGAGCAGTTCTTC. It yields the protein CSGEGLGPPNEQFF.

The chain employs TRBV3-1 and TRBJ2-2, with D uncertain. V lost 3 bases and J lost 1, with 15 bases in between. This CDR3 contains 17 residues. CDR1 LGHDT and CDR2 YNNKEL come from the germline V gene (reference sequence). Here the CDR3 reads CASSQAWEAMNTGELFF. For the CDR3, the DNA is TGTGCCAGCAGCCAGGCCTGGGAAGCGATGAACACCGGGGAGCTGTTTTTT.

This clonotype was counted many times. The CDR3 loop reads CASKKPAADRDTTGELFF. The DNA of the CDR3 is TGTGCCAGCAAAAAACCGGCGGCGGACCGAGATACCACCGGGGAGCTGTTTTTT. The chain couples TRBV6-6 to TRBJ2-2; D ambiguous. The CDR3 is 18 amino acids. The germline V and J ends were trimmed by 7 bases and 4 bases, with 25 bases remaining between them. CDR1 is MNHNY and CDR2 is SVGAGI in the germline V gene (reference sequence).

This clonotype occurred many times. The chain combines TRBV12-3 or TRBV12-4 with TRBJ2-1; TRBD2 matches 8 bases. Trimming at V came to 6 bases and at J to 9 bases, leaving 1 base not matched to a gene. This CDR3 contains 11 residues. The CDR3 region is CASSGGAEQFF. The CDR3 region has the DNA TGTGCCAGCAGCGGGGGGGCTGAGCAGTTCTTC.

This clonotype was counted ten times or more. The chain employs TRBV7-2 and TRBJ2-5; 9 nucleotides align to TRBD1. Germline trimming cut 4 bases from V and 1 base from J; bases unmatched to any gene: 4. The CDR3 has 15 amino acids. Per germline, CDR1 SGHTA and CDR2 FQGNSA. CDR3 amino acids: CASSSRDRVQETQYF. CDR3 nucleotides: TGTGCCAGCAGCTCCCGGGACAGGGTCCAAGAGACCCAGTACTTC.

A word on this clonotype: The junction departs from the called germline gene at one end, perhaps through a read error. The CDR3 sequence: CASSLPGTSDIDTQDF. Here the CDR3 DNA reads TGTGCCAGCAGCCTACCCGGGACTAGCGACATAGATACGCAGGATTTT. This chain links TRBV3-1 with TRBJ2-3; 10 bases align to TRBD2. The CDR3 consists of 16 residues. Germline CDR1 reads LGHDT; CDR2 reads YNNKEL (reference sequence).

This chain joins TRBV12-3 or TRBV12-4 and TRBJ1-3, with 7 bases aligning to TRBD1. V lost 3 bases, J lost 0 bases, and 17 bases stayed unmatched. The CDR3 loop spans 20 amino acids. The CDR3 DNA reads TGTGCCAGCAGTTTGGCCCGACAACCAGGACAGGCGAGCTCTGGAAACACCATATATTTT. Amino acids: CASSLARQPGQASSGNTIYF.

This clonotype was recorded many times. The chain links TRBV7-9 to TRBJ2-7, with unresolved D. CDR3 length: 13 residues. Per germline, CDR1 SEHNR and CDR2 FQNEAQ (reference sequence). The V end lost 3 bases, the J end lost 0 bases, and 6 bases lay between the germline ends. The CDR3 nucleotides are TGTGCCAGCAGCTTCCCCAACTCCTACGAGCAGTACTTC. Its protein product is CASSFPNSYEQYF.

This clonotype occurred many times. V is TRBV7-3 and J is TRBJ2-1; 10 bases match TRBD1. The CDR3 loop spans 14 amino acids. The ends lost 5 bases at V and 7 bases at J; junction bases unmatched: 5. CDR1 is SGHTA, CDR2 FQGTGA, per germline. CDR3 in DNA: TGTGCCAGCAGCCCGGGACAGGGGTGGAATGAGCAGTTCTTC. It codes for CASSPGQGWNEQFF.